This T cell receptor beta chain was profiled in a study of T cells in Graves' hyperthyroidism and ophthalmopathy. Overall study: Initial diagnosis, before any treatment, was when peripheral blood was collected.

Diagnoses used clinical symptoms, serum thyroxine and TRAb, thyroid ultrasound and orbital computed tomography. Germline V gene sequence: CDR1 LGHDT, CDR2 YNNKEL (reference sequence). V lost 3 bases, J lost 5 bases, and 3 bases stayed unmatched. This CDR3 comprises 13 residues. Amplified regions were TCR beta CDR3 sequences from RNA transcripts. RT-PCR in the first round (using the HTBI primer set) targeted the TCR CDR3. From the multiplex PCR reads, TCRdb called clonotypes with MiXCR, one entry per CDR3 protein. The data contain nearly 750,000 distinct CDR3 sequences, just over 35% of them singletons. This clonotype turned up a few times. Its antigen is not known. Whole-study results and caveats: In simple terms, a model built on 13 V-J features told ophthalmopathy apart from stable hyperthyroidism.

The chain uses TRBV3-1 and TRBJ2-7, with TRBD1 matching over 8 bases. The source is a woman aged 40 to 50 with Graves' hyperthyroidism. The specimen was blood. CDR3: CASSHRTGNEQYF. Written as DNA, the CDR3 is TGTGCCAGCAGCCACCGGACAGGGAACGAGCAGTACTTC.